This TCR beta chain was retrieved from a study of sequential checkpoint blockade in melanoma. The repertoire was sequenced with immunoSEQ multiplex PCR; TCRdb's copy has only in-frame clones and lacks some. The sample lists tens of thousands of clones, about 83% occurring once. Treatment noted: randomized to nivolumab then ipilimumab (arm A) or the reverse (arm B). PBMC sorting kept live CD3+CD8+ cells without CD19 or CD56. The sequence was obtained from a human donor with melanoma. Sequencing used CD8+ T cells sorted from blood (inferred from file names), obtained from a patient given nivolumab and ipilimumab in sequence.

The CDR3 here is CASSPGLAGGETQYF. The CDR3 DNA follows: TGTGCCAGCAGCCCGGGACTAGCGGGAGGAGAGACCCAGTACTTC. The chain employs TRBV11-2 and TRBJ2-5; TRBD2 matches at 15 bases. The CDR3 runs to 15 residues. V was pared by 5 bases and J by 4 bases, with 2 bases of the junction left unmatched. The germline V gene has CDR1 SGHAT and CDR2 FQNNGV.